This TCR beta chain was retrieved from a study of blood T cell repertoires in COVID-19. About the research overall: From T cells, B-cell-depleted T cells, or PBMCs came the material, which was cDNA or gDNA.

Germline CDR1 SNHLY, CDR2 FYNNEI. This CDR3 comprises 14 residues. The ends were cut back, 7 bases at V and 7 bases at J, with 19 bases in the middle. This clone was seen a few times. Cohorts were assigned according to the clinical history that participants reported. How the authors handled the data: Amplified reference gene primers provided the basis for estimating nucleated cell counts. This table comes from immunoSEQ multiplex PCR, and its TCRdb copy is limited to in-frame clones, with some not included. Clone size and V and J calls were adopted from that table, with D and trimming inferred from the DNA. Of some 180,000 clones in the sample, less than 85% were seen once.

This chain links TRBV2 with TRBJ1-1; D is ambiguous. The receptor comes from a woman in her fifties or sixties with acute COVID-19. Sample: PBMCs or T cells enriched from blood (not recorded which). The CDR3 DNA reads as TGTGCCAGCACTTTTGGGGAGGGTACGGTTGAAGCTTTCTTT. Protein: CASTFGEGTVEAFF. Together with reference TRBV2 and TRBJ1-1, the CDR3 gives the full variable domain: EPEVTQTPSHQVTQMGQEVILRCVPISNHLYFYWYRQILGQKVEFLVSFYNNEISEKSEIFDDQFSVERPDGSNFTLKIRSTKLEDSAMYFCASTFGEGTVEAFFGQGTRLTVV.